This T cell receptor (beta chain) was identified during a study of cytomegalovirus exposure and HLA in healthy donors. Notes on the study in general: Researchers counted some 150 TCR beta chains as cytomegalovirus-associated.

In the case of this clone: Its antigen is unknown.

Using immunoSEQ multiplex PCR, the repertoire was profiled, and TCRdb retains in-frame clones only, with some absent. Here the sample spans roughly 310,000 clones, approximately 86% being singletons. Sequencing used PBMCs. The receptor comes from a man aged 30-40 years in good health and CMV-seronegative.

The CDR3 sequence is CASSPGQGAEKLFF. CDR3 nucleotide sequence: TGTGCCAGCAGCCCGGGACAGGGGGCGGAAAAACTGTTTTTT. This chain uses TRBV7-8 with TRBJ1-4; 12 bases line up with TRBD1. V lost 5 bases to trimming and J lost 8 bases; unmatched junction nucleotides: 3. Germline V gene sequence: CDR1 SGHVS, CDR2 FQNEAQ. This CDR3 contains 14 residues.